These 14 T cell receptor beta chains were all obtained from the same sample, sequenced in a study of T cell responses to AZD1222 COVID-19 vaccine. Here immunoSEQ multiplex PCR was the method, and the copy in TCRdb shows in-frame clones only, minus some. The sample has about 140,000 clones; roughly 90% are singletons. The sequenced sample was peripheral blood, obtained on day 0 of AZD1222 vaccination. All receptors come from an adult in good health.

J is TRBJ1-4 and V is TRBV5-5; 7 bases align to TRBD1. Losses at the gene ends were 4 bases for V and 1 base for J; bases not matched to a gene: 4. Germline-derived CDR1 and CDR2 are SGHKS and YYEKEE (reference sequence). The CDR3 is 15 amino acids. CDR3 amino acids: CASSMTGRTNEKLFF. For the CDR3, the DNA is TGTGCCAGCAGCATGACAGGGCGAACTAATGAAAAACTGTTTTTT. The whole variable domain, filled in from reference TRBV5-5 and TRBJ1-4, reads DAGVTQSPTHLIKTRGQQVTLRCSPISGHKSVSWYQQVLGQGPQFIFQYYEKEERGRGNFPDRFSARQFPNYSSELNVNALLLGDSALYLCASSMTGRTNEKLFFGSGTQLSVL.

Here the CDR3 DNA reads TGTGCCAGCAGTTATCTCGACCGACAGGCCAATCAGCCCCAGCATTTT. Protein sequence: CASSYLDRQANQPQHF. This sequence joins TRBV6-6 and TRBJ1-5; the D gene is possibly TRBD1 (6 bases). Trimming took 3 bases from V and 3 from J, leaving 15 bases between them. The CDR3 has 16 residues. Per germline, CDR1 MNHNY and CDR2 SVGAGI (reference sequence).

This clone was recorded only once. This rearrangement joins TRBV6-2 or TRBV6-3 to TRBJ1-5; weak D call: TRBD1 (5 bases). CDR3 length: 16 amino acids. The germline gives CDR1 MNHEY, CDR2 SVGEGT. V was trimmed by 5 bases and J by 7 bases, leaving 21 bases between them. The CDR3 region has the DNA TGTGCCAGCAGTAGTCCAAGAATGGGGCAGGGCCAGCCCCAGCATTTT. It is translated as CASSSPRMGQGQPQHF.

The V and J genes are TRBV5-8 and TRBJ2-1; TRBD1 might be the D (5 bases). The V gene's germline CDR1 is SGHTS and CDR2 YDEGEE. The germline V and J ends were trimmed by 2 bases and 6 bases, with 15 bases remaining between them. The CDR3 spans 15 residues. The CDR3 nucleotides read TGTGCCAGCAGCTTTTCCCTGCGACAGTTCAATGAGCAGTTCTTC. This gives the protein CASSFSLRQFNEQFF. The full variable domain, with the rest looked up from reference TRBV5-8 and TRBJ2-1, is EAGVTQSPTHLIKTRGQQATLRCSPISGHTSVYWYQQALGLGLQFLLWYDEGEERNRGNFPPRFSGRQFPNYSSELNVNALELEDSALYLCASSFSLRQFNEQFFGPGTRLTVL.

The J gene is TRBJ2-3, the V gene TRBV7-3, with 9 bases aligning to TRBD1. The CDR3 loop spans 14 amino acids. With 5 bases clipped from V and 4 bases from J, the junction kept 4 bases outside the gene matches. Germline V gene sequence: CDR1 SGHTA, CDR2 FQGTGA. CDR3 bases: TGTGCCAGCAGCCCCGGACAGGGGTCAGATACGCAGTATTTT. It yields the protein CASSPGQGSDTQYF.

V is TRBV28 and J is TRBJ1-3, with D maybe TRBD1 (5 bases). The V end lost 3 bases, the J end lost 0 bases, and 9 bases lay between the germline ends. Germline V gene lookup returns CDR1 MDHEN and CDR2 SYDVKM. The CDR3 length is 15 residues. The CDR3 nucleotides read TGTGCCAGCAGTTTTCAGGGCCTCTCTGGAAACACCATATATTTT. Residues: CASSFQGLSGNTIYF.

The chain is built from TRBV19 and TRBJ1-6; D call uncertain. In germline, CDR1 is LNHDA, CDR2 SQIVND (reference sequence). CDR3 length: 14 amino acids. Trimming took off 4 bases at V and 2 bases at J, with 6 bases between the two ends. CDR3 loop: CASSTGTYNSPLHF. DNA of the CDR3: TGTGCCAGTAGTACAGGAACCTATAATTCACCCCTCCACTTT.

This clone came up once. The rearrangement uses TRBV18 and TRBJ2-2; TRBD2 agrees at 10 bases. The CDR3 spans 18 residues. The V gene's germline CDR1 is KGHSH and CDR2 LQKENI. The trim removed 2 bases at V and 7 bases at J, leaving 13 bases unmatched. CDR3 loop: CASSPDSLAGVSGGELFF. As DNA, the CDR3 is TGTGCCAGCTCACCAGACAGCCTAGCGGGAGTGTCCGGCGGGGAGCTGTTTTTT.

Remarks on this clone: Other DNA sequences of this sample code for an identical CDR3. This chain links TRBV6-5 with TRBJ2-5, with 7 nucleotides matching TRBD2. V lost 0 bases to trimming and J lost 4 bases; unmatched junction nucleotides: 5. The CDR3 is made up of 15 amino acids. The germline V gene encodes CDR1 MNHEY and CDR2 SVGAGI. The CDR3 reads CASSYSGGEGETQYF. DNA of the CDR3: TGTGCCAGCAGTTACTCGGGCGGGGAGGGAGAGACCCAGTACTTC.

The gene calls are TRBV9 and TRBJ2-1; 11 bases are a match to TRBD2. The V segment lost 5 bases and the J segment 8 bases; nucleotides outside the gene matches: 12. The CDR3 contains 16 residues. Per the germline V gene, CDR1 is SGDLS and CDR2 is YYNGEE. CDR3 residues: CASSDGLAGGHHEQFF. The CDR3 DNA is TGTGCCAGCAGTGACGGGCTAGCGGGAGGACACCATGAGCAGTTCTTC.

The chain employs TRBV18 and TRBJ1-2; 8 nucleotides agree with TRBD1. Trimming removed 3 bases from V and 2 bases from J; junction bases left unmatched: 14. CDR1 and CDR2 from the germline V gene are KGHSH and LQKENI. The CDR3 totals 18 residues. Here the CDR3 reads CASSPTPPSGQENYGYTF. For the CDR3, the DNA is TGTGCCAGCTCACCGACTCCTCCGTCGGGACAGGAGAACTATGGCTACACCTTC.

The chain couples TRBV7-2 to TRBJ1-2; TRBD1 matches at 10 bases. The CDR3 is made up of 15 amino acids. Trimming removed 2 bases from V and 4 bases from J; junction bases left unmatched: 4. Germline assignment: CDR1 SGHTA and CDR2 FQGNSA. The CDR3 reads CASSLTGTGVYGYTF. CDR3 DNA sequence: TGTGCCAGCAGCTTAACCGGGACAGGGGTCTATGGCTACACCTTC. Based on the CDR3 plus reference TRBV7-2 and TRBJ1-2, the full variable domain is GAGVSQSPSNKVTEKGKDVELRCDPISGHTALYWYRQSLGQGLEFLIYFQGNSAPDKSGLPSDRFSAERTGGSVSTLTIQRTQQEDSAVYLCASSLTGTGVYGYTFGSGTRLTVV.

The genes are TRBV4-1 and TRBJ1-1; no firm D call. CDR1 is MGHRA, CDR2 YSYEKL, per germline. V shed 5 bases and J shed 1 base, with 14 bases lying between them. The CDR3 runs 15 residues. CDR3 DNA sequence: TGCGCCAGCAGCGCCCCGGGGAGGGCGAACACTGAAGCTTTCTTT. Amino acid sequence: CASSAPGRANTEAFF.

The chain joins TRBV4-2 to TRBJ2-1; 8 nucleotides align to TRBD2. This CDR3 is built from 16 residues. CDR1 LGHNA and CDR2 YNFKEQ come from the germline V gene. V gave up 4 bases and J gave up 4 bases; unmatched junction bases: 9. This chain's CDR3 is CASSLSGTSPYNEQFF. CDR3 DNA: TGTGCCAGCAGCCTGTCTGGGACTAGTCCTTACAATGAGCAGTTCTTC.